The source of this T cell receptor beta chain is a study of T cell responses to AZD1222 COVID-19 vaccine. TCRdb keeps only in-frame clones here, not all; method: immunoSEQ multiplex PCR. Of over 95,000 clones listed, just over 90% are singletons. This receptor was obtained from an adult in good health. Sequencing used peripheral blood, obtained on day 0 of AZD1222 vaccination.

The CDR3 coding sequence is TGTGCCAGCAGACCTGGGATCACTGAAGCTTTCTTT. Its translation is CASRPGITEAFF. The chain links TRBV13 to TRBJ1-1; no firm D call. Trimming cost V 6 bases and J 4 bases, with 9 bases left between them. Germline V gene lookup returns CDR1 PRHDT and CDR2 FYEKMQ (reference sequence). CDR3 length equals 12 residues.